This T cell receptor (beta chain) is drawn from a study of Ad26.COV2.S vaccination and SARS-CoV-2 variants. Study-level information: COV1001, an Ad26.COV2.S trial, supplied this vaccine-arm donor. Intramuscular Ad26.COV2.S at 5x10^10 or 1x10^11 viral particles.

The treatment was: some 19 received Ad26.COV2.S at low or high dose, single or two shots; about 5 received placebo; per-sample allocation not given. Repertoires come from day 63 after the first vaccine or placebo injection. Sequencing used immunoSEQ multiplex PCR; TCRdb keeps in-frame clones, though not all of them. The top ten hold roughly 4.8% of the sample, which has about 350,000 clones, approximately 90% seen once. The TCR comes from a person aged 18 to 65 who received the Ad26.COV2.S COVID-19 vaccine or a placebo. Sequenced material: peripheral blood, taken in a trial of Ad26.COV2.S vaccine versus placebo.

The CDR3 sequence is CASSHRGRGSYEQYF. The CDR3 region has the DNA TGTGCCAGCAGCCACAGGGGTCGGGGGTCCTACGAGCAGTACTTC. The chain links TRBV5-5 to TRBJ2-7, with D perhaps TRBD1 (7 bases). There are 15 residues in the CDR3. The V end lost 4 bases, the J end lost 1 base, and 15 bases lay between the germline ends. The germline gives CDR1 SGHKS, CDR2 YYEKEE (reference sequence).